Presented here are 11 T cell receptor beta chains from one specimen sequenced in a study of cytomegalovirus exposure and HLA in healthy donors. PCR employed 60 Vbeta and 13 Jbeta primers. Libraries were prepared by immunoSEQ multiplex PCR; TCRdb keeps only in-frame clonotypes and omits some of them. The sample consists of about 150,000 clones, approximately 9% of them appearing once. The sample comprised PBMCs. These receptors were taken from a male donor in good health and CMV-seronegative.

The CDR3, as DNA: TGTGCCAGTAGTGACAGTTACAATCAGCCCCAGCATTTT. This gives the protein CASSDSYNQPQHF. The chain couples TRBV19 to TRBJ1-5; D perhaps matches TRBD1 (5 bases). This CDR3 is built from 13 residues. Germline assignment: CDR1 LNHDA and CDR2 SQIVND (reference sequence). V lost 5 bases and J lost 3, with 8 bases in between.

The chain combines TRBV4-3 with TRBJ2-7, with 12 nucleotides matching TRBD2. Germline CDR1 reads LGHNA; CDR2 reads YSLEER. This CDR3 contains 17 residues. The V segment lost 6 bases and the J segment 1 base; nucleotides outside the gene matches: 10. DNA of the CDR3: TGCGCCAGCAGACTTACTAGCGGGAGGAACCAATCCTACGAGCAGTACTTC. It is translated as CASRLTSGRNQSYEQYF.

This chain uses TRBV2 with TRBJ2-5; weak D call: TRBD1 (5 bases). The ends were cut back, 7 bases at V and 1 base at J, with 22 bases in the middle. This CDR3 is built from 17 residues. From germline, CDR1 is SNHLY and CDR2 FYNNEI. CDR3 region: CASIGSRGSAIQETQYF. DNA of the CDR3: TGTGCCAGCATCGGGTCTAGGGGAAGCGCGATCCAAGAGACCCAGTACTTC. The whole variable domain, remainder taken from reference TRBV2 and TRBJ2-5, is EPEVTQTPSHQVTQMGQEVILRCVPISNHLYFYWYRQILGQKVEFLVSFYNNEISEKSEIFDDQFSVERPDGSNFTLKIRSTKLEDSAMYFCASIGSRGSAIQETQYFGPGTRLLVL.

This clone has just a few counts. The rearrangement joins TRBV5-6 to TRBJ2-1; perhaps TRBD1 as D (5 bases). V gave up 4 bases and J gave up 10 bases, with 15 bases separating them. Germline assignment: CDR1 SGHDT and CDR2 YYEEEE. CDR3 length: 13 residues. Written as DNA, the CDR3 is TGTGCCAGCAGCGCGCCAACCCCAGGGGAGCAGTTCTTC. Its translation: CASSAPTPGEQFF.

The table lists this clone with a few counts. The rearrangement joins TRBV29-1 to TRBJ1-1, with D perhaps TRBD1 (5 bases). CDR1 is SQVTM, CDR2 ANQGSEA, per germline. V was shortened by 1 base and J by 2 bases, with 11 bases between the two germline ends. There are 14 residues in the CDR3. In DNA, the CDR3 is TGCAGCGTTGAAGGTAGGGGATCCAACACTGAAGCTTTCTTT. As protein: CSVEGRGSNTEAFF.

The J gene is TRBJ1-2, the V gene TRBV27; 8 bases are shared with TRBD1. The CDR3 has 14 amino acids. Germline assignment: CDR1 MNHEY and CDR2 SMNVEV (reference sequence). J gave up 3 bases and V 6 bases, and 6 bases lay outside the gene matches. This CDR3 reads CASSPGGFHYGYTF. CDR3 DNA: TGTGCCAGCAGCCCAGGGGGCTTTCACTATGGCTACACCTTC.

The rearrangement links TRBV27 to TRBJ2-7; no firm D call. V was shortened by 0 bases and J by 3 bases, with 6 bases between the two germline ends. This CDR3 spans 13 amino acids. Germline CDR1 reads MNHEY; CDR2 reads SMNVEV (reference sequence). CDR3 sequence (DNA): TGTGCCAGCAGTTTATCGCGTCGCTACGAGCAGTACTTC. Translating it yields CASSLSRRYEQYF.

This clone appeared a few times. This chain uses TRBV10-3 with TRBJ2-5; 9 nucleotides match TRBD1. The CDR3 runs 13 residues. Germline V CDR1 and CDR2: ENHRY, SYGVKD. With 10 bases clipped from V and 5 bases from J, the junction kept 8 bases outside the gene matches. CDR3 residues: CATTGGWGETQYF. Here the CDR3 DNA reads TGTGCCACTACAGGGGGCTGGGGGGAGACCCAGTACTTC.

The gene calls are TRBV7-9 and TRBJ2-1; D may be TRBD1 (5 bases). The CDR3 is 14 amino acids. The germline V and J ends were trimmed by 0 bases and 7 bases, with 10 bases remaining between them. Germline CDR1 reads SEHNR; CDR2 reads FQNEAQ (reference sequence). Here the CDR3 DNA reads TGTGCCAGCAGCTTAGCTGCCAGGGTGAATGAGCAGTTCTTC. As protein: CASSLAARVNEQFF.

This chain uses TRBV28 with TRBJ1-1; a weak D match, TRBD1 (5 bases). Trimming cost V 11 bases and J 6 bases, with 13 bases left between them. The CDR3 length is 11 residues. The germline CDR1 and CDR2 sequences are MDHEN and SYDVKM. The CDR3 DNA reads TGTGCCGCGATGAGGGACTCTGAAGCTTTCTTT. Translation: CAAMRDSEAFF.

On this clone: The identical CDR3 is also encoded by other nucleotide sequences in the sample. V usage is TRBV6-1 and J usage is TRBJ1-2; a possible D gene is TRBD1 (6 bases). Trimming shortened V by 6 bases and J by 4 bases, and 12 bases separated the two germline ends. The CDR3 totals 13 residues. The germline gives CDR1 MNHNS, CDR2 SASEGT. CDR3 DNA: TGTGCCAGCAGGACAGGCGCTCTCTATGGCTACACCTTC. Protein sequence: CASRTGALYGYTF.